The 28 T cell receptor beta chains in this list originate from one sample, sequenced in a study of blood T cell dynamics during melanoma immunotherapy. Using immunoSEQ multiplex PCR, the repertoire was profiled, and TCRdb retains in-frame clones only, with some absent. Of under 8,500 clones in the sample, around 85% are singletons; the top ten hold 3.6%. The sample's time point: week 3, after first cycle of checkpoint inhibitor. The sequences come from blood, collected from a patient treated with checkpoint blockade. The origin of the receptors is a human donor with melanoma.

V and J are TRBV10-3 and TRBJ2-1; no reliable D call. CDR1 is ENHRY and CDR2 is SYGVKD in the germline V gene. The CDR3 loop spans 13 amino acids. Trimming removed 2 bases at V and 9 bases at J, with 11 bases between. In DNA, the CDR3 is TGTGCCATCAGTGAGACCGGCAGCAGTGAGCAGTTCTTC. It yields the protein CAISETGSSEQFF.

The chain uses TRBV5-1 and TRBJ2-7; no clear D gene. The CDR3 has 13 amino acids. Germline CDR1 and CDR2: SGHRS and YFSETQ. Trimming left V 1 base short and J 5 bases short, with 10 bases between. The DNA for the CDR3 is TGCGCCAGCAGCTTGAGTGGTATCCACGAGCAGTACTTC. Its translation is CASSLSGIHEQYF. Full variable domain (missing parts from reference TRBV5-1 and TRBJ2-7): KAGVTQTPRYLIKTRGQQVTLSCSPISGHRSVSWYQQTPGQGLQFLFEYFSETQRNKGNFPGRFSGRQFSNSRSEMNVSTLELGDSALYLCASSLSGIHEQYFGPGTRLTVT.

This clone was seen a single time. CDR3 nucleotide sequence: TGTGCCAGCAGCTTGGGGGGACAGGGGACGAGAAACGAGCAGTACTTC. It translates to CASSLGGQGTRNEQYF. The gene calls are TRBV5-4 and TRBJ2-7, with 10 bases fitting TRBD1. The germline gives CDR1 SGHNT, CDR2 YYREEE (reference sequence). V dropped 0 bases and J dropped 5; count of bases not matched to a gene: 8. CDR3 size: 16 residues.

V is TRBV5-1 and J is TRBJ1-2; D ambiguous. Germline CDR1 reads SGHRS; CDR2 reads YFSETQ. This CDR3 spans 14 amino acids. Trimming shortened V by 0 bases and J by 4 bases, and 10 bases separated the two germline ends. The CDR3 DNA reads as TGCGCCAGCAGCTTGGCCATGCAGGCCTATGGCTACACCTTC. The encoded protein is CASSLAMQAYGYTF.

This clone showed up just a few times. V and J are TRBV19 and TRBJ1-5; a weak D match, TRBD1 (5 bases). Germline-derived CDR1 and CDR2 are LNHDA and SQIVND (reference sequence). This CDR3 comprises 13 residues. V was cut by 2 bases and J by 6 bases, with 8 bases left in between. The CDR3 loop is CASSIRGPQPQHF. The DNA of the CDR3 is TGTGCCAGTAGTATAAGGGGTCCTCAGCCCCAGCATTTT.

This sequence joins TRBV28 and TRBJ2-3; D gene unclear. The CDR3 runs to 13 residues. Germline CDR1 is MDHEN and CDR2 is SYDVKM. V lost 2 bases and J 1 base, leaving 4 bases between the germline ends. The CDR3 region is CASSLQGTDTQYF. For the CDR3, the DNA is TGTGCCAGCAGTTTACAAGGCACAGATACGCAGTATTTT. The full variable domain, its missing parts supplied by reference TRBV28 and TRBJ2-3, is DVKVTQSSRYLVKRTGEKVFLECVQDMDHENMFWYRQDPGLGLRLIYFSYDVKMKEKGDIPEGYSVSREKKERFSLILESASTNQTSMYLCASSLQGTDTQYFGPGTRLTVL.

This clone was seen more than once but under ten times. This chain uses TRBV9 with TRBJ2-7; TRBD2 might be the D (5 bases). The V end lost 2 bases, the J end lost 3 bases, and 12 bases lay between the germline ends. Germline lookup yields CDR1 SGDLS and CDR2 YYNGEE. CDR3 size: 14 residues. The CDR3 region is CASSVSGVDYEQYF. CDR3 in DNA: TGTGCCAGCAGCGTCTCCGGGGTGGACTACGAGCAGTACTTC.

The chain combines TRBV19 with TRBJ2-5, with 7 positions matching TRBD1. The CDR3 is made up of 14 amino acids. Germline-derived CDR1 and CDR2 are LNHDA and SQIVND (reference sequence). J was trimmed by 5 bases and V by 6 bases; bases with no gene match: 9. CDR3 nucleotide sequence: TGTGCCAGTAGCCCCAGACAGGGATTGGAGACCCAGTACTTC. Residues: CASSPRQGLETQYF.

The V and J genes are TRBV13 and TRBJ2-5; D uncertain. CDR3 length: 13 residues. Trimming left V 4 bases short and J 2 bases short, with 8 bases between. Germline V gene sequence: CDR1 PRHDT, CDR2 FYEKMQ (reference sequence). As DNA, the CDR3 is TGTGCCAGCAGCTCTCCAATACAAGAGACCCAGTACTTC. This encodes CASSSPIQETQYF. The full variable domain, with the rest looked up from reference TRBV13 and TRBJ2-5, is AAGVIQSPRHLIKEKRETATLKCYPIPRHDTVYWYQQGPGQDPQFLISFYEKMQSDKGSIPDRFSAQQFSDYHSELNMSSLELGDSALYFCASSSPIQETQYFGPGTRLLVL.

This CDR3 is CASTVPPGQYSYEQYF. The CDR3 bases are TGTGCCAGCACCGTACCCCCCGGACAGTACTCCTACGAGCAGTACTTC. The gene calls are TRBV27 and TRBJ2-7, with TRBD1 as a possible D gene (6 bases). The CDR3 has 16 residues. Germline CDR1 reads MNHEY; CDR2 reads SMNVEV (reference sequence). The germline V and J ends were trimmed by 7 bases and 0 bases, with 19 bases remaining between them.

This clone was detected only once. V is TRBV27 and J is TRBJ2-7; unclear D gene. V was clipped by 6 bases and J by 1 base, with 13 bases between them. The CDR3 is made up of 14 amino acids. Germline V lookup: CDR1 MNHEY, CDR2 SMNVEV (reference sequence). The CDR3 loop is CASSAIRGSYEQYF. CDR3 DNA sequence: TGTGCCAGCAGCGCCATCCGCGGTTCCTACGAGCAGTACTTC.

The chain has TRBV7-5 and TRBJ2-7; the table calls TRBD2, which could not be checked here. TRBV7-5 is a pseudogene segment. The CDR3 has 16 residues. The CDR3 DNA reads as TGTGTCAGAAGCGAAAGAATAGCGGGAGGGGGGTACGAGCAGTACTTC. Its translation: CVRSERIAGGGYEQYF.

This rearrangement joins TRBV5-1 to TRBJ1-4; 8 bases are shared with TRBD1. This CDR3 is built from 15 residues. Germline CDR1 is SGHRS and CDR2 is YFSETQ. Trimming removed 0 bases from V and 8 bases from J; junction bases left unmatched: 6. DNA for the CDR3: TGCGCCAGCAGCTTGGTTCAGGGGGCAAGAGAAAAACTGTTTTTT. Its protein is CASSLVQGAREKLFF.

This chain uses TRBV18 with TRBJ2-7, with D unclear. Germline V lookup: CDR1 KGHSH, CDR2 LQKENI. The CDR3 extends over 12 amino acids. The germline V and J ends were trimmed by 8 bases and 5 bases, with 13 bases remaining between them. CDR3 sequence: CASGTVSHEQYF. The DNA of the CDR3 is TGTGCCAGCGGAACAGTTTCCCACGAGCAGTACTTC.

The rearrangement joins TRBV10-3 to TRBJ1-5, with D uncertain. CDR3 length: 16 amino acids. V gave up 0 bases and J gave up 0 bases, with 9 bases separating them. The germline V gene has CDR1 ENHRY and CDR2 SYGVKD. The CDR3 bases are TGTGCCATCAGTGAGTCATACAGTTATAGCAATCAGCCCCAGCATTTT. Its translation: CAISESYSYSNQPQHF.

The chain recombines TRBV15 with TRBJ2-7; TRBD2 matches at 10 bases. The length of the CDR3 is 16 residues. Germline CDR1 and CDR2: LNHNV and YYDKDF (reference sequence). Trimming cost V 1 base and J 3 bases; bases outside gene matches: 6. The CDR3 is CATSRARPSGSYEQYF. DNA of the CDR3: TGTGCCACCAGCAGAGCGAGACCTAGCGGGAGCTACGAGCAGTACTTC.

The chain employs TRBV2 and TRBJ2-5; D is possibly TRBD2 (6 bases). The V gene's germline CDR1 is SNHLY and CDR2 FYNNEI. Between the trimmed V and J ends, which lost 4 bases and 5 bases, there was a span of 14 bases. This CDR3 region has 14 residues. The CDR3, as DNA: TGTGCCAGCAGTGGGCTGACTAGTTCGGAGACCCAGTACTTC. Translating it yields CASSGLTSSETQYF.

The rearrangement links TRBV25-1 to TRBJ1-1; tentatively, D is TRBD1 (5 bases). With 6 bases removed from V and 2 bases from J, the gap between germline ends came to 10 bases. CDR3 length equals 13 residues. Germline V gene lookup returns CDR1 MGHDK and CDR2 SYGVNS. The DNA for the CDR3 is TGTGCCAGCAGAGAGGGGTTTAACACTGAAGCTTTCTTT. Protein: CASREGFNTEAFF.

The genes are TRBV2 and TRBJ2-1; TRBD2 aligns across 13 bases. Trimming cost V 9 bases and J 3 bases; bases outside gene matches: 5. This CDR3 spans 15 amino acids. Germline V lookup: CDR1 SNHLY, CDR2 FYNNEI. The CDR3 DNA reads TGTGCCAGTAAAGGGACTAGCGGGGTCTACAATGAGCAGTTCTTC. Translated, it gives CASKGTSGVYNEQFF.

This rearrangement joins TRBV7-2 to TRBJ2-5; no clear D. The end of the DNA aligns better with TRBJ2-7, so the J call may be wrong. The germline V gene encodes CDR1 SGHTA and CDR2 FQGNSA. The CDR3 has 14 residues. The CDR3 DNA is TGTGCCAGCAGCTTAGATTCCTACAGTTACGAGCAGTACTTC. This codes for CASSLDSYSYEQYF.

The chain links TRBV29-1 to TRBJ2-5; 13 nucleotides align to TRBD2. The end of the DNA fits TRBJ2-7 better, so the J call may be wrong. The germline V gene encodes CDR1 SQVTM and CDR2 ANQGSEA. The CDR3 is 15 residues long. The CDR3 DNA is TGCAGCGTTGGGGGGACTAGCGGGAAAAGAAACGAGCAGTACTTC. Protein sequence: CSVGGTSGKRNEQYF.

The chain combines TRBV21-1 with TRBJ1-1; the DNA was not compared with TRBD1, the D call given in the table. TRBV21-1 is a known pseudogene. This CDR3 comprises 17 residues. The chain's CDR3 is CASSKGPRGQGGTEAFF. The DNA of the CDR3 is TGTGCCAGCAGCAAGGGGCCCAGGGGGCAAGGAGGGACTGAAGCTTTCTTT.

The chain joins TRBV7-4 to TRBJ2-7; D uncertain. CDR3 size: 11 residues. Germline values: CDR1 SGHVT, CDR2 SQSDAQ. V shed 3 bases and J shed 11 bases, with 11 bases lying between them. CDR3 protein: CASSFKSREYF. As DNA, the CDR3 is TGTGCCAGCAGCTTCAAAAGTAGGGAGTACTTC.

The chain is built from TRBV6-6 and TRBJ2-7; no reliable D call. This CDR3 spans 13 amino acids. CDR1 and CDR2 (germline): MNHNY, SVGAGI (reference sequence). The V end was cut by 6 bases, the J end by 6 bases, with 15 bases between. The CDR3 spells CASSPPGVSEQYF. CDR3 DNA sequence: TGTGCCAGCAGCCCCCCAGGTGTCAGCGAGCAGTACTTC.

The gene calls are TRBV28 and TRBJ2-7; tentative D call: TRBD1 (6 bases). The CDR3 is made up of 13 amino acids. CDR1 and CDR2 (germline): MDHEN, SYDVKM. The germline V and J ends were trimmed by 5 bases and 0 bases, with 8 bases remaining between them. CDR3 DNA sequence: TGTGCCAGCAGTCTGGACAGCTCCTACGAGCAGTACTTC. It specifies CASSLDSSYEQYF.

The rearrangement links TRBV9 to TRBJ2-1, with 10 bases lining up with TRBD2. This CDR3 has 16 residues. V was pared by 4 bases and J by 8 bases, with 12 bases of the junction left unmatched. Germline loops: CDR1 SGDLS, CDR2 YYNGEE. The CDR3 DNA follows: TGTGCCAGCAGCTCCCTCCTAGCGGGAGCTTTATATGAGCAGTTCTTC. Amino acids: CASSSLLAGALYEQFF.

The chain uses TRBV28 and TRBJ1-2; D may be TRBD1 (5 bases). Germline V gene sequence: CDR1 MDHEN, CDR2 SYDVKM. CDR3 length equals 14 residues. Trimming left V 6 bases short and J 0 bases short, with 11 bases between. The CDR3 DNA is TGTGCCAGCAGGAAGTCGGGGGCTAACTATGGCTACACCTTC. It translates to CASRKSGANYGYTF.

The V gene is TRBV19, the J gene TRBJ1-1; 8 bases match TRBD1. The CDR3 sequence is 16 residues long. Trimming cost V 3 bases and J 1 base; bases outside gene matches: 7. Germline lookup yields CDR1 LNHDA and CDR2 SQIVND (reference sequence). The CDR3 sequence: CASSIIRTGPNTEAFF. The CDR3, as DNA: TGTGCCAGTAGTATTATACGGACAGGGCCGAACACTGAAGCTTTCTTT.